One sample yielded the 23 T cell receptor beta chains listed below, sequenced in a study of human T cells and chemical hapten exposure. From the RACE reads, TCRdb called clonotypes with MiXCR, one entry per CDR3 protein. The sample lists just under 350,000 distinct CDR3 sequences, around 7% occurring once. The time point: patch test 1, 2 weeks after DPC sensitization. The treatment was: therapeutic diphenylcyclopropenone sensitization with weekly scalp DPC. The sequences come from whole blood, collected in connection with sensitization to the hapten diphenylcyclopropenone (DPC). Receptor source: a woman under 30 with alopecia areata. Some clones in this sample may be carry-over from other donors' samples.

A few counts support this clonotype. J is TRBJ1-5 and V is TRBV6-2 or TRBV6-3; D is uncertain. CDR1 is MNHEY, CDR2 SVGEGT, per germline. The CDR3 loop spans 13 amino acids. V dropped 7 bases and J dropped 4 bases, with 11 bases sitting between them. CDR3 sequence reads: CASTQLSNQPQHF. DNA for the CDR3: TGTGCCAGCACTCAGTTGTCGAATCAGCCCCAGCATTTT.

This clonotype was detected ten times or more. The chain uses TRBV5-1 and TRBJ2-3; TRBD2 aligns across 9 bases. Germline CDR1 SGHRS, CDR2 YFSETQ. The trim removed 1 base at V and 2 bases at J, leaving 5 bases unmatched. This CDR3 has 16 residues. The CDR3 DNA reads TGCGCCAGCAGCTTGCAGGGGGGACTAGCCACAGATACGCAGTATTTT. This gives the protein CASSLQGGLATDTQYF. The variable domain in full, completed from reference TRBV5-1 and TRBJ2-3, reads KAGVTQTPRYLIKTRGQQVTLSCSPISGHRSVSWYQQTPGQGLQFLFEYFSETQRNKGNFPGRFSGRQFSNSRSEMNVSTLELGDSALYLCASSLQGGLATDTQYFGPGTRLTVL.

In this sample, this clonotype turned up a few times. The chain uses TRBV20-1 and TRBJ1-4; D is unresolved. Germline assignment: CDR1 DFQATT and CDR2 SNEGSKA (reference sequence). V gave up 6 bases and J gave up 5 bases, with 16 bases separating them. The CDR3 sequence is 14 residues long. The CDR3 sequence: CSAERGEGNEKLFF. The CDR3 DNA sequence: TGCAGTGCCGAACGGGGTGAAGGGAATGAAAAACTGTTTTTT.

The genes are TRBV6-2 or TRBV6-3 and TRBJ1-6; D is perhaps TRBD1 (6 bases). Germline CDR1 is MNHEY and CDR2 is SVGEGT. The CDR3 contains 14 residues. V lost 7 bases to trimming and J lost 7 bases, with 14 bases between them. In DNA, the CDR3 is TGTGCCAGCAACCCAGGGGTTTGGAATTCACCCCTCCACTTT. Translated: CASNPGVWNSPLHF.

This clonotype was observed at least ten times. V and J are TRBV10-3 and TRBJ2-5; D uncertain. CDR3 length: 13 residues. The germline gives CDR1 ENHRY, CDR2 SYGVKD. The ends were cut back, 6 bases at V and 3 bases at J, with 11 bases in the middle. CDR3 loop: CAIRASLEETQYF. In nucleotides, the CDR3 is TGTGCCATCAGGGCGAGCCTGGAAGAGACCCAGTACTTC.

The genes are TRBV7-9 and TRBJ1-1; D might be TRBD1 (5 bases). Trimming stripped 7 bases from V and 1 base from J, with 16 bases between. This CDR3 has 15 residues. CDR1 is SEHNR and CDR2 is FQNEAQ in the germline V gene (reference sequence). In DNA form, the CDR3 reads TGTGCCAGCAACCCCCAGGGAACAACGAACACTGAAGCTTTCTTT. Translation: CASNPQGTTNTEAFF.

In its sample, this clonotype was seen a few times. This chain connects TRBV5-1 to TRBJ2-7; 7 nucleotides line up with TRBD1. The CDR3 is 13 residues long. J was trimmed by 4 bases and V by 1 base; bases with no gene match: 2. Germline V gives CDR1 SGHRS, CDR2 YFSETQ. This CDR3 is CASSLRGQYEQYF. For the CDR3, the DNA is TGCGCCAGCAGCTTGAGGGGACAGTACGAGCAGTACTTC. The variable domain in full, with the rest retrieved from reference TRBV5-1 and TRBJ2-7, is KAGVTQTPRYLIKTRGQQVTLSCSPISGHRSVSWYQQTPGQGLQFLFEYFSETQRNKGNFPGRFSGRQFSNSRSEMNVSTLELGDSALYLCASSLRGQYEQYFGPGTRLTVT.

There are a few counts of this clonotype. This chain connects TRBV12-3 or TRBV12-4 to TRBJ1-5; D possibly corresponds to TRBD1 (5 bases). With 7 bases removed from V and 1 base from J, the gap between germline ends came to 14 bases. The CDR3 contains 15 residues. The CDR3 DNA reads as TGTGCCAGCACCCCGGACGGGGGAAGCAATCAGCCCCAGCATTTT. Translating it yields CASTPDGGSNQPQHF.

This clonotype was seen a handful of times. The CDR3 sequence is CASSPNRGLSNQPQHF. CDR3 DNA: TGTGCCAGCTCACCCAACAGGGGGTTGAGCAATCAGCCCCAGCATTTT. The chain is built from TRBV18 and TRBJ1-5, with 8 nucleotides matching TRBD1. The trim removed 3 bases at V and 1 base at J, leaving 5 bases unmatched. The CDR3 loop spans 16 amino acids. Germline V CDR1 and CDR2: KGHSH, LQKENI.

This clonotype has only one observation. The rearrangement uses TRBV7-9 and TRBJ1-3; D ambiguous. The V end was cut by 4 bases, the J end by 0 bases, with 13 bases between. There are 16 residues in the CDR3. Germline CDR1 reads SEHNR; CDR2 reads FQNEAQ (reference sequence). The CDR3 DNA sequence: TGTGCCAGCAGCTCCCGCGGGGAGAGCTCTGGAAACACCATATATTTT. Amino acids: CASSSRGESSGNTIYF.

The sample holds a few counts of this clonotype. This sequence joins TRBV20-1 and TRBJ2-3; no reliable D call. The CDR3 length is 15 residues. Trimming cost V 0 bases and J 5 bases, with 15 bases left between them. Germline CDR1 DFQATT, CDR2 SNEGSKA (reference sequence). DNA for the CDR3: TGCAGTGCTAGAGATCGTGCCTTTACCGTAGATACGCAGTATTTT. It encodes CSARDRAFTVDTQYF.

This clonotype came up many times. The chain is built from TRBV4-1 and TRBJ2-1; TRBD1 matches at 7 bases. This CDR3 region has 15 residues. The V segment lost 7 bases and the J segment 0 bases; nucleotides outside the gene matches: 6. Germline-derived CDR1 and CDR2 are MGHRA and YSYEKL. CDR3: CASTIGDSSYNEQFF. The CDR3 region has the DNA TGCGCCAGCACAATAGGGGACAGCTCCTACAATGAGCAGTTCTTC.

This clonotype was detected only a few times. The rearrangement links TRBV7-3 to TRBJ2-3; 9 nucleotides match TRBD1. CDR3 length: 15 amino acids. After removal of 2 bases from V and 1 base from J, the junction contained 1 base not matched to a gene. The V gene's germline CDR1 is SGHTA and CDR2 FQGTGA. The CDR3 sequence: CASSLGTGRTDTQYF. For the CDR3, the DNA is TGTGCCAGCAGCTTAGGGACAGGGCGCACAGATACGCAGTATTTT.

This clonotype came up many times. V gene TRBV7-9 combines with J gene TRBJ2-1, with TRBD2 matching over 7 bases. This CDR3 is built from 16 residues. Germline CDR1 SEHNR, CDR2 FQNEAQ (reference sequence). The V and J ends lost 0 bases and 12 bases, in that order; junction bases with no gene match: 14. For the CDR3, the DNA is TGTGCCAGCAGCTTAGCGTCGAGACTAGCTTACGCTGGGCAGTTCTTC. Translating gives CASSLASRLAYAGQFF.

The rearrangement joins TRBV7-2 to TRBJ2-1, with TRBD2 matching over 9 bases. The V gene's germline CDR1 is SGHTA and CDR2 FQGNSA. Unmatched junction bases numbered 5, after V lost 2 bases and J lost 6 bases. The CDR3 has 15 residues. The CDR3 region has the DNA TGTGCCAGCAGCTTATTACGGCGGGGGGGCAATGAGCAGTTCTTC. Amino acid sequence: CASSLLRRGGNEQFF.

This clonotype was detected only a few times. The chain employs TRBV4-3 and TRBJ2-3; D gene uncertain. Deletions cut 0 bases from V and 4 bases from J, with 8 bases between. The CDR3 sequence is 14 residues long. Looked up from germline, CDR1 is LGHNA and CDR2 is YSLEER. CDR3 sequence: CASSQEKMADTQYF. CDR3 in DNA: TGCGCCAGCAGCCAAGAAAAGATGGCAGATACGCAGTATTTT.

This clonotype was seen ten or more times. The V and J genes are TRBV27 and TRBJ2-5, with D perhaps being TRBD1 or TRBD2 (5 bases each). This CDR3 has 12 residues. In germline, CDR1 is MNHEY, CDR2 SMNVEV (reference sequence). V lost 10 bases to trimming and J lost 4 bases, with 13 bases between them. CDR3 in DNA: TGTGCCACGCGTGGGGCGGGAGAGACCCAGTACTTC. This codes for CATRGAGETQYF.

This clonotype has just a few counts. CDR3 coding DNA: TGTGCCAGCAGTTACTCGGACAGGGGGCGAGCAGATACGCAGTATTTT. This sequence encodes CASSYSDRGRADTQYF. This chain connects TRBV6-2 or TRBV6-3 to TRBJ2-3, with TRBD1 identical over 11 bases. CDR1 is MNHEY, CDR2 SVGEGT, per germline. The CDR3 has 16 amino acids. Losses at the gene ends were 0 bases for V and 4 bases for J; bases not matched to a gene: 3.

The count of this clonotype is one. This rearrangement joins TRBV7-9 to TRBJ1-2; a weak D match, TRBD1 (6 bases). The length of the CDR3 is 13 residues. The germline gives CDR1 SEHNR, CDR2 FQNEAQ (reference sequence). Trimming cost V 7 bases and J 2 bases, with 11 bases left between them. For the CDR3, the DNA is TGTGCCAGCATGCGACAGGAGAACTATGGCTACACCTTC. Protein: CASMRQENYGYTF.

This clonotype was observed a handful of times. The chain recombines TRBV7-2 with TRBJ1-1; D is perhaps TRBD1 (6 bases). The V end lost 5 bases, the J end lost 3 bases, and 13 bases lay between the germline ends. The CDR3 extends over 14 amino acids. The germline V gene encodes CDR1 SGHTA and CDR2 FQGNSA. The CDR3 region is CASSLTGPYTEAFF. The CDR3 DNA reads as TGTGCCAGCAGCCTTACAGGGCCCTACACTGAAGCTTTCTTT.

In this sample, this clonotype turned up a few times. DNA for the CDR3: TGCGCCAGCAGCCAGTTCCTACCGGGACAGGGGGCCCATCAGCCCCAGCATTTT. Encoded protein: CASSQFLPGQGAHQPQHF. V gene TRBV4-1 combines with J gene TRBJ1-5, with 12 bases that match TRBD1. CDR1 MGHRA and CDR2 YSYEKL come from the germline V gene. The V gene end was trimmed by 3 bases and the J gene end by 5 bases; junction bases not matched to a gene: 11. The CDR3 extends over 18 amino acids.

The table lists this clonotype with many counts. V and J are TRBV5-1 and TRBJ2-5; 8 bases align to TRBD2. This CDR3 contains 15 residues. Germline CDR1 SGHRS, CDR2 YFSETQ. The ends lost 9 bases at V and 3 bases at J; junction bases unmatched: 13. CDR3 coding DNA: TGCGCCACCCGGGGGGGGGCCCCCCCCGAAGAGACCCAGTACTTC. Translation gives CATRGGAPPEETQYF.

This clonotype was counted at least ten times. The chain is built from TRBV27 and TRBJ2-1; TRBD2 aligns across 7 bases. Germline lookup yields CDR1 MNHEY and CDR2 SMNVEV (reference sequence). This CDR3 has 15 amino acids. Trimming cost V 4 bases and J 0 bases; bases outside gene matches: 3. CDR3 nucleotides: TGTGCCAGCAGTTCCGGGACTACCTCCTACAATGAGCAGTTCTTC. Protein sequence: CASSSGTTSYNEQFF.